The clone carrying this TCR beta chain was counted ten times or more. Patients aged 18 to 65 had newly diagnosed hyperthyroidism that had lasted under 2 months. Under 12 ml fresh peripheral blood yielded the PBMCs. The sample originates from a study of T cells in Graves' hyperthyroidism and ophthalmopathy. It was RNA transcripts that yielded the amplified TCR beta CDR3 regions. HTBI primers were used for first-round RT-PCR of the TCR CDR3. TCRdb analysed the multiplex PCR reads with MiXCR anew, one entry per CDR3 protein. The repertoire includes some 400,000 distinct CDR3 sequences, roughly 13% of them detected once, and roughly 20% sits in the top ten. This receptor was taken from a man under 40 with Graves' hyperthyroidism that later progressed to Graves' ophthalmopathy. The sequenced sample consisted of blood.

Written as DNA, the CDR3 is TGTGCCAGCAGTCTGACCGGCCGTGGAGGCTACACCTTC. Translation: CASSLTGRGGYTF. J is TRBJ1-2 and V is TRBV12-3 or TRBV12-4, with D hard to call. Deletions cut 5 bases from V and 8 bases from J, with 15 bases between. The CDR3 is 13 residues long.